A selection of T cell receptor beta chains follows, all from one sample in a study of T cell responses to AZD1222 COVID-19 vaccine. Generated by immunoSEQ multiplex PCR, the TCRdb table keeps only in-frame clones and is missing some. Here the sample spans 96,000 or so clones, 75% to 90% being singletons. The sample consisted of peripheral blood, taken on day 0 of AZD1222 vaccination. The receptors shown here come from an adult in good health. Each CDR3 is given with its conserved first and last residue. A D gene is named only where the DNA matches it firmly. Size values are once, few and many counts, or a class for expanded clones, and some rows have none.

NA,TRBV11-1,TRBJ2-5,NA,TGTGCCAGCAGCTTTAAGGGTCCAAGGGCCACGACCCAGTACTTC,CASSFKGPRATTQYF
NA,TRBV18,TRBJ2-5,TRBD1,TGTGCCAGCAGACAGGGGCAAGAGACCCAGTACTTC,CASRQGQETQYF
NA,TRBV3-1/TRBV3-2,TRBJ2-7,NA,TGTGCCAGCAGCCAAGAACCCGGGAGAGAGGTCTCCGAGCAGTACTTC,CASSQEPGREVSEQYF
NA,TRBV27,TRBJ2-7,TRBD2,TGTGCCAGCAGGCTAGCGGGAGGGATCACCTCCTACGAGCAGTACTTC,CASRLAGGITSYEQYF
NA,TRBV28,TRBJ1-1,NA,TGTGCCAGCAGTTTAACGGTCGAAGCTTTCTTT,CASSLTVEAFF
NA,TRBV30,TRBJ1-6,NA,TGTGCCTGGAGTGGATATAGCTCCTATAATTCACCCCTCCACTTT,CAWSGYSSYNSPLHF
NA,TRBV24-1,TRBJ2-1,NA,TGTGCCACCAGTGATCCCCCCGGCAGGGACATCCTCTACGGTGAGCAGTTCTTC,CATSDPPGRDILYGEQFF
NA,TRBV11-2,TRBJ2-7,TRBD2,TGTGCCAGCAGCGGACTAGCGGGACTGGTATACGAGCAGTACTTC,CASSGLAGLVYEQYF
few,TRBV3-1/TRBV3-2,TRBJ2-7,NA,TGTGCCAGCAGCCATAAACAGGGTAAGAGGGAGCAGTACTTC,CASSHKQGKREQYF
once,TRBV4-2,TRBJ1-6,NA,TGTGCCAGCAGCCAAGATTCCGTGCTTGGGGGGAATTCACCCCTCCACTTT,CASSQDSVLGGNSPLHF
NA,TRBV4-2,TRBJ2-7,NA,TGTGCCAGCAGCCAAGATTCCCTAGGGTACGAGCAGTACTTC,CASSQDSLGYEQYF
NA,TRBV23-1,TRBJ2-7,TRBD1,TGCGCCAGCAGTCATTCGGACAGGGGGGTCCACGAGCAGTACTTC,CASSHSDRGVHEQYF
NA,TRBV15,TRBJ1-6,NA,TGTGCCACCAGCAGAATACGAAAAAGCCCGGGTTCACCCCTCCACTTT,CATSRIRKSPGSPLHF
NA,TRBV6-2/TRBV6-3,TRBJ1-5,NA,TGTGCCAGCAGTTACTCGGCGGACGGGAGGAGCAATCAGCCCCAGCATTTT,CASSYSADGRSNQPQHF
NA,TRBV28,TRBJ1-5,NA,TGTGCCAGCAGGGCCAGGCCTAGCAATCAGCCCCAGCATTTT,CASRARPSNQPQHF
NA,TRBV12-3/TRBV12-4,TRBJ2-7,NA,TGTGCCAGCAGCCCTACAGGGTTCTACGAGCAGTACTTC,CASSPTGFYEQYF
NA,TRBV2,TRBJ1-1,NA,TGTGCCAGCAGGATACAGGAGAACACTGAAGCTTTCTTT,CASRIQENTEAFF
NA,TRBV27,TRBJ1-2,NA,TGTGCCAGCAGTACCCCAGGTAGCGACTATGGCTACACCTTC,CASSTPGSDYGYTF
NA,TRBV3-1/TRBV3-2,TRBJ2-5,TRBD2,TGTGCCAGCAGCCAAGGGGGGGGGAAGACCCAGTACTTC,CASSQGGGKTQYF
NA,TRBV28,TRBJ2-1,NA,TGTGCCAGCGGAATAAGAAATGAGCAGTTCTTC,CASGIRNEQFF
once,TRBV7-2,TRBJ2-7,TRBD2,TGTGCCAGCAGCTTACAACCGGGACTAGCGGGAGGGAGCTCCTACGAGCAGTACTTC,CASSLQPGLAGGSSYEQYF
NA,TRBV7-2,TRBJ2-3,TRBD2,TGTGCCAGCGATACGACTAGCGGGAGGTCAGATACGCAGTATTTT,CASDTTSGRSDTQYF
NA,TRBV9,TRBJ2-4,TRBD2,TGTGCCAGCAGCGTGTCCGGGACTAGCGGGCTACCTATCCAGTTC,CASSVSGTSGLPIQF
NA,TRBV9,TRBJ2-7,NA,TGTGCCAGCAGCGGAGGCAGGGACTCCTACGAGCAGTACTTC,CASSGGRDSYEQYF
NA,TRBV6-2/TRBV6-3,TRBJ2-1,NA,TGTGCCAGCAGCCCCGTGGACAATGAGCAGTTCTTC,CASSPVDNEQFF
once,TRBV6-4,TRBJ1-1,NA,TGTGCCAGCAGTGACTCCCCGGGACGGATGAACACTGAAGCTTTCTTT,CASSDSPGRMNTEAFF
once,TRBV7-9,TRBJ1-1,NA,TGTGCCAGCAGCTTAGCACACCCGAACACTGAAGCTTTCTTT,CASSLAHPNTEAFF
NA,TRBV3-1/TRBV3-2,TRBJ2-7,NA,TGTGCCAGCAGCGGACTACAGGGGCGCTCCTACGAGCAGTACTTC,CASSGLQGRSYEQYF
NA,TRBV15,TRBJ1-4,NA,TGTGCCACCAGCAGCCCAGCTCGAAGTCGGGGAGGTGAAAAACTGTTTTTT,CATSSPARSRGGEKLFF
NA,TRBV19,TRBJ2-7,TRBD2,TGTGCCAGTAGTATACTAGGGCTAGCGGGTTTCGACGAGCAGTACTTC,CASSILGLAGFDEQYF
NA,TRBV5-1,TRBJ2-7,TRBD2,TGCGCCAGCAGCTCCGGACTAGCGGGAGTCTCCTACGAGCAGTACTTC,CASSSGLAGVSYEQYF
NA,TRBV5-8,TRBJ2-3,NA,TGTGCCAGCAGCTTGGTTCCAGATACGCAGTATTTT,CASSLVPDTQYF
once,TRBV29-1,TRBJ2-1,TRBD1,TGCAGCGTAGAACCGGGACAGGCGTACAATGAGCAGTTCTTC,CSVEPGQAYNEQFF
NA,TRBV12-3/TRBV12-4,TRBJ2-7,TRBD1,TGTGCCAGCAGTTTGAAGGGGGCGGCCGAGCAGTACTTC,CASSLKGAAEQYF
few,TRBV27,TRBJ2-1,NA,TGTGCCAGCACCAGGACTGGGGGCCCACTCTACAATGAGCAGTTCTTC,CASTRTGGPLYNEQFF
NA,TRBV20-1,TRBJ1-5,NA,TGCAGTGCTAGTCCCGGGGGCAGCGGTCAGCCCCAGCATTTT,CSASPGGSGQPQHF
few,TRBV28,TRBJ2-7,TRBD1,TGTGCCACCTCTGAGGGACAGGGGTTCCACGAGCAGTACTTC,CATSEGQGFHEQYF
NA,TRBV10-3,TRBJ2-4,NA,TGTGCCATCAGTGTTGGACAAGCCCAAGTCGGGATTCAGTACTTC,CAISVGQAQVGIQYF
NA,TRBV5-4,TRBJ1-1,NA,TGTGCCAGCAGCGTCGGCAGGCGGAACACTGAAGCTTTCTTT,CASSVGRRNTEAFF
NA,TRBV5-1,TRBJ2-4,NA,TGCGCCAGCGCCCAGACGGCGGGGGCCAAAAACATTCAGTACTTC,CASAQTAGAKNIQYF
NA,TRBV3-1/TRBV3-2,TRBJ2-3,NA,TGTGCCAGCAGCCAAGCCGGCGCGGGCAACACAGATACGCAGTATTTT,CASSQAGAGNTDTQYF
NA,TRBV6-6,TRBJ2-7,TRBD2,TGTGCCAGCAGCTTTCTAGCGGGAGGGTCCTACGAGCAGTACTTC,CASSFLAGGSYEQYF
NA,TRBV6-2/TRBV6-3,TRBJ2-5,TRBD2,TGTGCCAGCAGTTACTCGAGAGACGGGAGGGAGCTAGAGACCCAGTACTTC,CASSYSRDGRELETQYF
once,TRBV9,TRBJ2-1,TRBD2,TGTGCCAGCAGCCCCCAGAAGCCCCGGGAGGGAAGAACCCTATACAATGAGCAGTTCTTC,CASSPQKPREGRTLYNEQFF
NA,TRBV25-1,TRBJ2-1,TRBD1,TGTGCCAGCAGATCTGGACAGGGTTCCTACAATGAGCAGTTCTTC,CASRSGQGSYNEQFF
NA,TRBV11-2,TRBJ2-2,TRBD2,TGTGCCAGCAGCGTACCCGGGGGGGATATTTGGGCGGGAGCCGGGGAGCTGTTTTTT,CASSVPGGDIWAGAGELFF
NA,TRBV30,TRBJ2-2,NA,TGTGCCTGGAGTCCCCCATCGCGAACCGGGGAGCTGTTTTTT,CAWSPPSRTGELFF
NA,TRBV4-1,TRBJ2-2,NA,TGCGCCAGCAGCCTCATCGTGGCCCGGGAGCTGTTTTTT,CASSLIVARELFF
NA,TRBV4-3,TRBJ1-4,NA,TGCGCCAGCAGCCAGGGGGACAAAGGGGAAAAACTGTTTTTT,CASSQGDKGEKLFF
NA,TRBV19,TRBJ1-4,NA,TGTGCCAGTAGTATCGGAACGGGCCAGGGAAAACTGTTTTTT,CASSIGTGQGKLFF
NA,TRBV28,TRBJ2-7,TRBD2,TGTGCCAGCAGTTCCCGGACTAGCGGGAGGGCGTGGGAGCAGTACTTC,CASSSRTSGRAWEQYF